The 26 T cell receptor beta chains below were found in one sample sequenced in a study of tumor-infiltrating lymphocytes in localized non-small cell lung cancer. Profiling relied on immunoSEQ multiplex PCR, and the TCRdb table lists in-frame clones only, not all of them. The sample lists about 16,000 clones, around 74% occurring once. Specimen: lung tumor tissue. The receptors were sampled from a human donor with non-small cell lung cancer.

The rearrangement uses TRBV28 and TRBJ2-7; no clear D gene. CDR3 length: 12 amino acids. Trimming left V 10 bases short and J 7 bases short, with 17 bases between. Germline V gene data show CDR1 as MDHEN and CDR2 as SYDVKM. CDR3 sequence: CATLGRPAEQYF. The DNA of the CDR3 is TGTGCCACCCTAGGTCGGCCGGCAGAGCAGTACTTC.

This chain uses TRBV5-1 with TRBJ1-3; TRBD1 matches 8 bases. The CDR3 is made up of 15 amino acids. Germline CDR1 reads SGHRS; CDR2 reads YFSETQ. The J segment lost 4 bases and the V segment lost 1 base, leaving 4 bases of the junction unmatched. CDR3 protein: CASSLQGAEGNTIYF. The CDR3 nucleotides are TGCGCCAGCAGCTTGCAGGGGGCAGAAGGAAACACCATATATTTT.

This clone was recorded a few times. The chain uses TRBV28 and TRBJ2-5; maybe TRBD2 (6 bases). The V gene's germline CDR1 is MDHEN and CDR2 SYDVKM. This CDR3 is built from 15 residues. Trimming stripped 5 bases from V and 1 base from J, with 14 bases between. CDR3: CASSILGGPQETQYF. DNA of the CDR3: TGTGCCAGCAGTATTCTCGGGGGACCCCAAGAGACCCAGTACTTC. The full variable domain, rest sourced from reference TRBV28 and TRBJ2-5, is DVKVTQSSRYLVKRTGEKVFLECVQDMDHENMFWYRQDPGLGLRLIYFSYDVKMKEKGDIPEGYSVSREKKERFSLILESASTNQTSMYLCASSILGGPQETQYFGPGTRLLVL.

The gene calls are TRBV19 and TRBJ1-1, with 7 bases lining up with TRBD1. The length of the CDR3 is 13 residues. After removal of 3 bases from V and 8 bases from J, the junction contained 6 bases not matched to a gene. CDR1 and CDR2 (germline): LNHDA, SQIVND (reference sequence). CDR3 nucleotide sequence: TGTGCCAGTAGTATGCGGTCGGGACAGGAAGCTTTCTTT. Translating gives CASSMRSGQEAFF.

The chain links TRBV6-6 to TRBJ1-6; 7 bases agree with TRBD1. V dropped 2 bases and J dropped 6; count of bases not matched to a gene: 4. The CDR3 totals 15 residues. Germline loops: CDR1 MNHNY, CDR2 SVGAGI (reference sequence). The CDR3 loop reads CASSYMTGSNSPLHF. DNA for the CDR3: TGTGCCAGCAGTTACATGACAGGGAGTAATTCACCCCTCCACTTT.

The rearrangement uses TRBV7-9 and TRBJ1-3; perhaps TRBD1 as D (5 bases). Germline V gene lookup returns CDR1 SEHNR and CDR2 FQNEAQ (reference sequence). Trimming pared 5 bases from V and 1 base from J, leaving 24 bases between. This CDR3 has 19 amino acids. CDR3 sequence: CASSPQRGTVWPSGNTIYF. The CDR3 DNA sequence: TGTGCCAGCAGCCCCCAGCGGGGGACCGTTTGGCCTTCTGGAAACACCATATATTTT.

This clone has only one observation. The J gene is TRBJ1-5, the V gene TRBV6-6; no reliable D call. The V gene's germline CDR1 is MNHNY and CDR2 SVGAGI (reference sequence). The CDR3 is 13 residues long. V lost 2 bases, J lost 11 bases, and 13 bases lay in between. The CDR3 is CASSYVAVEAQHF. DNA of the CDR3: TGTGCCAGCAGTTACGTGGCAGTGGAGGCCCAGCATTTT.

CDR3 sequence reads: CASTPWNMNTEAFF. The CDR3 DNA follows: TGTGCCAGTACCCCCTGGAATATGAACACTGAAGCTTTCTTT. This sequence joins TRBV19 and TRBJ1-1; no definite D call. Between the trimmed V and J ends, which lost 7 bases and 0 bases, there was a span of 12 bases. Germline V gene sequence: CDR1 LNHDA, CDR2 SQIVND (reference sequence). The CDR3 length is 14 residues.

CDR3 in DNA: TGTGCCAGCAGTTTAGAGGGGCAGGGTATCGGACGGACGGCCGGGGAGCTGTTTTTT. It codes for CASSLEGQGIGRTAGELFF. V is TRBV27 and J is TRBJ2-2; D tentatively fits TRBD1 or TRBD2 (5 bases each). The germline V gene encodes CDR1 MNHEY and CDR2 SMNVEV (reference sequence). V dropped 2 bases and J dropped 6 bases, with 25 bases sitting between them. The CDR3 runs to 19 residues.

The genes are TRBV6-5 and TRBJ2-7; TRBD1 might be the D (6 bases). Trimming removed 5 bases from V and 6 bases from J, with 20 bases in between. This CDR3 is built from 15 residues. Germline lookup yields CDR1 MNHEY and CDR2 SVGAGI. CDR3 nucleotide sequence: TGTGCCAGCAGTCGGGACAACTCCCCCTGGTCCGAGCAGTACTTC. Translation: CASSRDNSPWSEQYF.

This clone was counted a single time. This chain links TRBV28 with TRBJ2-5; 8 bases agree with TRBD2. CDR3 length: 15 amino acids. The V and J ends lost 3 bases and 4 bases, in that order; junction bases with no gene match: 7. In germline, CDR1 is MDHEN, CDR2 SYDVKM. CDR3 nucleotides: TGTGCCAGCAGTTTCGCTACTAGCGGTTTAGAGACCCAGTACTTC. Protein sequence: CASSFATSGLETQYF.

This clone was detected once. This rearrangement joins TRBV2 to TRBJ2-1; TRBD2 might be the D (5 bases). V dropped 8 bases and J dropped 5 bases, with 25 bases sitting between them. Germline V gene sequence: CDR1 SNHLY, CDR2 FYNNEI. The CDR3 runs 17 residues. The CDR3 nucleotides are TGTGCCAGCTCAGAGGGCCCTTCTTGGTCTGCGCACAATGAGCAGTTCTTC. Protein sequence: CASSEGPSWSAHNEQFF.

The genes are TRBV20-1 and TRBJ2-7; 7 nucleotides match TRBD2. CDR1 is DFQATT and CDR2 is SNEGSKA in the germline V gene (reference sequence). V shed 6 bases, J shed 4 bases, and the junction held 0 bases outside the gene matches. The CDR3 has 10 residues. CDR3 in DNA: TGCAGTGCGGGAGGGTACGAGCAGTACTTC. Its translation: CSAGGYEQYF.

J is TRBJ2-3 and V is TRBV4-1, with D possibly TRBD2 on 7 matching bases. V lost 0 bases to trimming and J lost 6 bases, with 19 bases between them. Germline values: CDR1 MGHRA, CDR2 YSYEKL. There are 17 residues in the CDR3. CDR3 DNA sequence: TGCGCCAGCAGCCAAGATCAGGAGCGGAGGGGGGGGGATACGCAGTATTTT. Amino acids: CASSQDQERRGGDTQYF.

This clone has just one count. The chain combines TRBV19 with TRBJ1-5, with a weak D call TRBD1 (5 bases). There are 16 residues in the CDR3. V dropped 2 bases and J dropped 4 bases, with 15 bases sitting between them. Per the germline V gene, CDR1 is LNHDA and CDR2 is SQIVND (reference sequence). The CDR3: CASSIPRDGINQPQHF. In DNA form, the CDR3 reads TGTGCCAGTAGTATACCCCGGGACGGCATAAATCAGCCCCAGCATTTT.

The V and J genes are TRBV10-3 and TRBJ1-5; D remains unclear. This CDR3 comprises 15 residues. Trimming shortened V by 3 bases and J by 6 bases, and 15 bases separated the two germline ends. Germline-derived CDR1 and CDR2 are ENHRY and SYGVKD. The CDR3 DNA is TGTGCCATCAGTGAAGGGAGGTCGGTCAGTCAGCCCCAGCATTTT. Residues: CAISEGRSVSQPQHF.

The CDR3 here is CASSQMPSGANVLTF. CDR3 nucleotide sequence: TGTGCCAGCAGTCAGATGCCCTCTGGGGCCAACGTCCTGACTTTC. V gene TRBV28 combines with J gene TRBJ2-6; no clear D. V was pared by 5 bases and J by 0 bases, with 8 bases between. Germline CDR1 MDHEN, CDR2 SYDVKM. The CDR3 totals 15 residues.

The chain uses TRBV7-2 and TRBJ2-7, with D perhaps assigned TRBD1 or TRBD2 (6 bases each). Trimming took 0 bases from V and 2 from J, leaving 8 bases between them. The CDR3 has 14 amino acids. The germline V gene encodes CDR1 SGHTA and CDR2 FQGNSA. The CDR3 spells CASSLAGGPYEQYF. Here the CDR3 DNA reads TGTGCCAGCAGCTTAGCGGGGGGCCCCTACGAGCAGTACTTC.

The chain uses TRBV9 and TRBJ2-3, with D perhaps TRBD2 (6 bases). The CDR3 is made up of 16 amino acids. Germline V gives CDR1 SGDLS, CDR2 YYNGEE. V lost 4 bases to trimming and J lost 6 bases, with 21 bases between them. CDR3 in DNA: TGTGCCAGCAGCTCCCGGGCCTCGGGAGTTTGGGATACGCAGTATTTT. Its protein product is CASSSRASGVWDTQYF.

CDR3 nucleotides: TGTGCCAGCTCCAGGACAGGGGGCCCGCGCGAGACCCAGTACTTC. Amino acids: CASSRTGGPRETQYF. This chain joins TRBV7-2 and TRBJ2-5; TRBD1 matches 11 bases. This CDR3 has 15 amino acids. J lost 5 bases, V lost 8 bases, and 10 bases had no gene match. Germline loops: CDR1 SGHTA, CDR2 FQGNSA.

This rearrangement joins TRBV7-3 to TRBJ2-2, with 14 bases identical to TRBD2. The CDR3 spans 15 residues. Germline lookup yields CDR1 SGHTA and CDR2 FQGTGA. With V trimmed by 3 bases and J by 7 bases, 1 base remained unmatched. The CDR3 loop reads CASSFGTSGSGELFF. CDR3 in DNA: TGTGCCAGCAGCTTCGGGACTAGCGGGAGCGGGGAGCTGTTTTTT. Looking up the rest from reference TRBV7-3 and TRBJ2-2 gives the full variable domain: GAGVSQTPSNKVTEKGKYVELRCDPISGHTALYWYRQSLGQGPEFLIYFQGTGAADDSGLPNDRFFAVRPEGSVSTLKIQRTERGDSAVYLCASSFGTSGSGELFFGEGSRLTVL.

CDR3: CASSESGGASGEQYF. The CDR3, as DNA: TGTGCCAGCAGTGAATCAGGGGGCGCCTCGGGTGAGCAGTACTTC. The rearrangement uses TRBV6-1 and TRBJ2-7; 8 nucleotides match TRBD1. The V gene's germline CDR1 is MNHNS and CDR2 SASEGT. The V and J ends lost 2 bases and 7 bases, in that order; junction bases with no gene match: 10. The CDR3 is 15 amino acids.

This clone has a handful of counts. The chain carries TRBV6-1 and TRBJ2-2; TRBD2 matches 8 bases. The V gene's germline CDR1 is MNHNS and CDR2 SASEGT. V lost 11 bases to trimming and J lost 4 bases; unmatched junction nucleotides: 3. The length of the CDR3 is 12 residues. CDR3 protein: CAAGGTTGELFF. The CDR3 DNA reads as TGTGCCGCGGGGGGCACCACCGGGGAGCTGTTTTTT.

The rearrangement joins TRBV6-5 to TRBJ1-1; maybe TRBD1 (5 bases). V was shortened by 4 bases and J by 0 bases, with 15 bases between the two germline ends. The CDR3 is 16 amino acids. Germline values: CDR1 MNHEY, CDR2 SVGAGI. CDR3 coding DNA: TGTGCCAGCAGTTTAGGACACGTAGTCATGAACACTGAAGCTTTCTTT. It translates to CASSLGHVVMNTEAFF.

This rearrangement joins TRBV30 to TRBJ2-7, with D perhaps matching TRBD1 (6 bases). V was pared by 5 bases and J by 5 bases, with 16 bases between. The CDR3 length is 13 residues. Germline CDR1 GTSNPN, CDR2 SVGIG (reference sequence). The CDR3 loop reads CAWGRQARDEQYF. CDR3 in DNA: TGTGCCTGGGGAAGACAGGCGCGGGACGAGCAGTACTTC.

V and J are TRBV11-2 and TRBJ2-6, with D perhaps assigned TRBD1 or TRBD2 (5 bases each). The CDR3 loop spans 14 amino acids. V was clipped by 9 bases and J by 0 bases, with 9 bases between them. The germline V gene has CDR1 SGHAT and CDR2 FQNNGV. In DNA, the CDR3 is TGTGCCAGGGGGGTCACCTCTGGGGCCAACGTCCTGACTTTC. It codes for CARGVTSGANVLTF.